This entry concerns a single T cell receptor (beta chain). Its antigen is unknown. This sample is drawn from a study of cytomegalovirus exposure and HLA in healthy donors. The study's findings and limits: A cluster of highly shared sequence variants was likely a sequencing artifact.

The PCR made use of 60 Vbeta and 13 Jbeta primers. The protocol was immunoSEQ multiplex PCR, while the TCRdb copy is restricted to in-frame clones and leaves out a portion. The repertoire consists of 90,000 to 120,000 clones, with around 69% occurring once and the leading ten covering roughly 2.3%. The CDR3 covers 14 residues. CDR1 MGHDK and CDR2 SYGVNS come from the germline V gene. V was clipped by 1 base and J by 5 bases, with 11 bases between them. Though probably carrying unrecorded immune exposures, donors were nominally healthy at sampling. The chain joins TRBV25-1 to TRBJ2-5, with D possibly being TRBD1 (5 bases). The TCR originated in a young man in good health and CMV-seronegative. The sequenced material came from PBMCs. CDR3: CASSELAQDETQYF. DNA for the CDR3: TGTGCCAGCAGTGAATTGGCACAGGACGAGACCCAGTACTTC.